One and the same sample provided the 3 T cell receptor beta chains below, sequenced in a study of Graves' ophthalmopathy and Graves' hyperthyroidism. For repertoire sequencing, the TCR beta CDR3 regions were amplified from RNA transcripts. Scientists carried out first-round RT-PCR using HTBI primers and then a second-round multiplex PCR. TCRdb re-called the multiplex PCR reads through MiXCR, storing one row per CDR3 protein. The sample has around 670,000 distinct CDR3 sequences, roughly two fifths seen once. Sequencing was done on a sample of peripheral blood. All receptors come from an adult man with Graves' ophthalmopathy.

In the case of this clonotype: A junction end diverges from the germline sequence, so it may reflect a read error. The chain is built from TRBV6-5 and TRBJ1-2; 8 positions match TRBD1. The CDR3 covers 11 residues. Germline loops: CDR1 MNHEY, CDR2 SVGAGI. The DNA of the CDR3 is TGTGCCAGCAGTTACGGACAGGGCTTCACCTTC. Protein sequence: CASSYGQGFTF.

This clonotype was counted once. With a much larger clone just one base away, this may be a read error. The CDR3 DNA sequence: TGTGCCAGCAAGACTGAGGCCAACGTCCTGACTTTC. Translated: CASKTEANVLTF. The chain is built from TRBV10-3 and TRBJ2-6; unclear D gene. Germline V CDR1 and CDR2: ENHRY, SYGVKD. The CDR3 is 12 residues long. The V end was cut by 10 bases, the J end by 6 bases, with 10 bases between.

This clonotype was recorded a few times. The genes are TRBV28 and TRBJ2-6, with D perhaps matching TRBD1 or TRBD2 (5 bases each). This CDR3 has 15 amino acids. Germline CDR1 MDHEN, CDR2 SYDVKM. Trimming left V 7 bases short and J 1 base short, with 11 bases between. The CDR3 sequence is CASTIGGSGANVLTF. The DNA of the CDR3 is TGTGCCAGCACCATTGGGGGATCTGGGGCCAACGTCCTGACTTTC.